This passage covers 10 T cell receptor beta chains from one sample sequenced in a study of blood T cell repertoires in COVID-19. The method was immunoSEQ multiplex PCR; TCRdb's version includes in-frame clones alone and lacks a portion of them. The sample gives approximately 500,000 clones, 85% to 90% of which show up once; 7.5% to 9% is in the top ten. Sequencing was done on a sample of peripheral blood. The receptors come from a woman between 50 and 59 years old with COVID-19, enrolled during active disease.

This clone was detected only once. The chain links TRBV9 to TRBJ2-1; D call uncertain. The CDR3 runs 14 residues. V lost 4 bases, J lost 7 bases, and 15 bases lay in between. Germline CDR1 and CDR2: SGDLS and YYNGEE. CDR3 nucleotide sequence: TGTGCCAGCAGCCTCCGCTCCCTACCTAATGAGCAGTTCTTC. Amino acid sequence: CASSLRSLPNEQFF.

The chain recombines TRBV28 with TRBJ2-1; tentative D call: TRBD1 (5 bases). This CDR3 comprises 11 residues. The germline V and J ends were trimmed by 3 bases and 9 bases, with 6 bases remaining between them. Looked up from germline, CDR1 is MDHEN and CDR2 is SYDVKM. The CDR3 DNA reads TGTGCCAGCAGTTTTAGGGGTGAGCAGTTCTTC. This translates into CASSFRGEQFF.

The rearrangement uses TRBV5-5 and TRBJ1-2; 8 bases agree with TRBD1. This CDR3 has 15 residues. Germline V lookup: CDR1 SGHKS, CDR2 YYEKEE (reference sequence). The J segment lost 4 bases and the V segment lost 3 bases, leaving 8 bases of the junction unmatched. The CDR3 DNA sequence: TGTGCCAGCAGCTCAGTGGGGCAGGGGGCCTATGGCTACACCTTC. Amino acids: CASSSVGQGAYGYTF.

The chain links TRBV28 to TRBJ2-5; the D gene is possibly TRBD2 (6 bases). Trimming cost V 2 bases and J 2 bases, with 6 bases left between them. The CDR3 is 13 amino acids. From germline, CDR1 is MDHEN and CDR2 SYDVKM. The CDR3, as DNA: TGTGCCAGCAGTTTAGGGGGGCAAGAGACCCAGTACTTC. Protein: CASSLGGQETQYF.

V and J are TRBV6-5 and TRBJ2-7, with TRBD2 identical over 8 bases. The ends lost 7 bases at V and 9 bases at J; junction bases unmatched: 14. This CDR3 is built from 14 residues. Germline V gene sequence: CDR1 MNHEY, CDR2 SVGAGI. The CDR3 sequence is CASNTPGTSLRQYF. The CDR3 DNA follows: TGTGCCAGCAATACACCCGGGACTAGTCTACGGCAGTACTTC.

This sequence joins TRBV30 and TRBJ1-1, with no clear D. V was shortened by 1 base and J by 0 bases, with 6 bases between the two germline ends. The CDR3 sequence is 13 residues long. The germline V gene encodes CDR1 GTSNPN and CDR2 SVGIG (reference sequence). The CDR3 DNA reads TGTGCCTGGAGTGGAGGGATGAACACTGAAGCTTTCTTT. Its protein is CAWSGGMNTEAFF.

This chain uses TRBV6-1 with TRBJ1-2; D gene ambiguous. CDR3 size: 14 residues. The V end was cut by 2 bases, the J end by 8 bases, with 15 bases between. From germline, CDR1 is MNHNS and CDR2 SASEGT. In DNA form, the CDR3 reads TGTGCCAGCAGTGAAACCGGGGTCCGGGAGGGCTACACCTTC. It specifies CASSETGVREGYTF.

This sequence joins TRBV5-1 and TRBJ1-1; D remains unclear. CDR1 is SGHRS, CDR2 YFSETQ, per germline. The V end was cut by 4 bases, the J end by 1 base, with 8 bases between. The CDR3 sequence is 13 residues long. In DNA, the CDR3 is TGCGCCAGCAGCCCGGCAGGGAACACTGAAGCTTTCTTT. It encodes CASSPAGNTEAFF.

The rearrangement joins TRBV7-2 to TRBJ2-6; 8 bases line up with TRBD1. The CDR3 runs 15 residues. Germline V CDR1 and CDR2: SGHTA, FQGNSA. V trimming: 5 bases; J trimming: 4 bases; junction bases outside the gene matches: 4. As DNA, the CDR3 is TGTGCCAGCAGCCTCCGGACAGGGGGGGCCAACGTCCTGACTTTC. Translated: CASSLRTGGANVLTF.

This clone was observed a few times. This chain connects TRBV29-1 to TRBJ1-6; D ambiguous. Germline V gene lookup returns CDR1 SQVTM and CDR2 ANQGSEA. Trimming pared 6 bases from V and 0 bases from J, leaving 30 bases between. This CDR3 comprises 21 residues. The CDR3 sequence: CSVAKTLNRERTSSYNSPLHF. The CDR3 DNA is TGCAGCGTCGCCAAAACCCTTAACAGAGAGAGAACTAGCTCCTATAATTCACCCCTCCACTTT.